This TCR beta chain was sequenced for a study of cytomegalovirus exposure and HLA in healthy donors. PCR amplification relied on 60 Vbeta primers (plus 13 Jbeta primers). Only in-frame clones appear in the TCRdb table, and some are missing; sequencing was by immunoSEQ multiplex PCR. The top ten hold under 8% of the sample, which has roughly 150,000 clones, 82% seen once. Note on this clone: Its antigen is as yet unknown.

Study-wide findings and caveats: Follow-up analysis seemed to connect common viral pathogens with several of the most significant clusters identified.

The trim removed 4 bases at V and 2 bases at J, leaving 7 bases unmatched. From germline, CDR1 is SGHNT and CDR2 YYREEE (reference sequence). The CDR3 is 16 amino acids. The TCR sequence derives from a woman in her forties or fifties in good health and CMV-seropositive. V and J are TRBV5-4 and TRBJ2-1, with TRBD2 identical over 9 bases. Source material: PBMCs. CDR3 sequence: CASSPNSGGTYNEQFF. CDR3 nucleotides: TGTGCCAGCAGCCCGAATAGCGGGGGTACCTACAATGAGCAGTTCTTC.